This is a list of T cell receptor beta chains from one sample in a study of T cell repertoires in cytomegalovirus infection. TCRdb ran MiXCR on the reads and lists one entry per CDR3 protein. The table lists under 350,000 distinct CDR3 sequences, around 9.5% of them singletons. Sample: PBMCs. These receptors were collected from a human donor in good health (CMV status not recorded). Some clones in this sample may be carry-over from other donors' samples. Both conserved end residues are part of each CDR3. D genes are given only for firm matches. Some rows have no size entry. The others give once, few or many, or a class for an expanded clone.

v_gene	d_gene	abundance	j_gene	CDR3aa	CDR3nt
TRBV7-8	NA	few	TRBJ1-2	CASSQGLTYGYTF	TGTGCCAGCAGCCAGGGACTTACTTATGGCTACACCTTC
TRBV20-1	NA	few	TRBJ1-3	CSARDRGRGTSGNTIYF	TGCAGTGCTAGAGATCGGGGCAGGGGTACCTCTGGAAACACCATATATTTT
TRBV7-3	NA	NA	TRBJ2-1	CASSLTGGGDEQFF	TGTGCCAGCAGCTTAACGGGCGGGGGCGATGAGCAGTTCTTC
TRBV7-9	NA	NA	TRBJ2-2	CASTFGALNTGELFF	TGTGCCAGCACCTTCGGGGCGCTGAACACCGGGGAGCTGTTTTTT
TRBV3-1	TRBD1	NA	TRBJ2-7	CASSQPTGGAKSYEQYF	TGTGCCAGCAGCCAACCAACAGGGGGCGCAAAGTCCTACGAGCAGTACTTC
TRBV29-1	NA	many	TRBJ2-1	CSVEGGVPHYNEQFF	TGCAGCGTTGAAGGGGGAGTCCCCCACTACAATGAGCAGTTCTTC
TRBV28	NA	few	TRBJ2-3	CASSSPRGPSTDTQYF	TGTGCCAGCAGTTCTCCGCGGGGGCCTAGCACAGATACGCAGTATTTT
TRBV24-1	TRBD2	NA	TRBJ2-3	CATSDVRTSGYTDTQYF	TGTGCCACCAGTGACGTCCGGACTAGCGGTTACACAGATACGCAGTATTTT
TRBV10-3	NA	many	TRBJ2-1	CAIRTTPYNEQFF	TGTGCCATCAGGACTACACCTTACAATGAGCAGTTCTTC
TRBV4-3	NA	few	TRBJ1-1	CASSQEWGETEAFF	TGCGCCAGCAGCCAAGAATGGGGGGAAACTGAAGCTTTCTTT
TRBV7-6	NA	many	TRBJ2-2	CASSSVTGANTGELFF	TGTGCCAGCAGCTCCGTGACGGGAGCGAACACCGGGGAGCTGTTTTTT
TRBV19	NA	many	TRBJ1-2	CASRVTANYGYTF	TGTGCCAGTAGGGTGACCGCGAACTATGGCTACACCTTC
TRBV7-2	NA	many	TRBJ2-3	CASSFRRGGDTQYF	TGTGCCAGCAGCTTCAGGAGGGGCGGGGATACGCAGTATTTT
TRBV28	NA	few	TRBJ1-2	CASSKDGYGYTF	TGTGCCAGCAGTAAGGACGGCTATGGCTACACCTTC
TRBV18	NA	many	TRBJ2-2	CASSPPRTGELFF	TGTGCCAGCTCACCACCCAGGACCGGGGAGCTGTTTTTT
TRBV7-2	NA	many	TRBJ2-1	CASTPRGSREQFF	TGTGCCAGCACCCCCCGTGGCTCCAGGGAGCAGTTCTTC
TRBV7-8	NA	many	TRBJ2-3	CASSFLRTDTQYF	TGTGCCAGCAGCTTCCTACGCACAGATACGCAGTATTTT
TRBV7-2	NA	many	TRBJ1-1	CASRVTGTANTEAFF	TGTGCCAGCAGGGTGACCGGGACGGCGAACACTGAAGCTTTCTTT
TRBV19	NA	NA	TRBJ1-6	CASSPGPLESPLHF	TGTGCCAGTAGTCCTGGACCCTTAGAGTCACCCCTCCACTTT
TRBV7-8	NA	many	TRBJ1-1	CASSLVPGVNTEAFF	TGTGCCAGCAGCTTAGTCCCCGGCGTGAACACTGAAGCTTTCTTT
TRBV20-1	NA	few	TRBJ2-5	CSARDLLLIETQYF	TGCAGTGCTAGAGATCTCCTGCTCATTGAGACCCAGTACTTC
TRBV27	NA	NA	TRBJ1-4	CASSLWGRTNEKLFF	TGTGCCAGCAGTTTATGGGGGAGGACTAATGAAAAACTGTTTTTT
TRBV7-2	TRBD1	many	TRBJ1-6	CASSRQGGSPLHF	TGTGCCAGCAGCCGACAGGGGGGGTCACCCCTCCACTTT
TRBV6-2/TRBV6-3	TRBD1	NA	TRBJ1-5	CASSYGPGQGYQPQHF	TGTGCCAGCAGTTACGGCCCTGGACAGGGATATCAGCCCCAGCATTTT
TRBV7-2	TRBD2	many	TRBJ2-2	CASSWWTSGNTGELFF	TGTGCCAGCAGCTGGTGGACTAGCGGGAACACCGGGGAGCTGTTTTTT
TRBV7-2	NA	many	TRBJ1-1	CASSPSPGQNTEAFF	TGTGCCAGCAGCCCTAGCCCGGGTCAGAACACTGAAGCTTTCTTT
TRBV28	NA	few	TRBJ2-7	CASSTAVQPYEQYF	TGTGCCAGCAGCACAGCAGTTCAACCCTACGAGCAGTACTTC
TRBV27	TRBD2	few	TRBJ2-2	CASTLRLAGNTGELFF	TGTGCCAGCACCCTAAGGCTAGCGGGCAACACCGGGGAGCTGTTTTTT
TRBV12-3/TRBV12-4	TRBD2	few	TRBJ2-1	CASRPLAFNEQFF	TGTGCCAGCAGACCACTAGCGTTCAATGAGCAGTTCTTC
TRBV7-2	NA	many	TRBJ1-5	CASSVTSNQPQHF	TGTGCCAGCAGCGTAACCAGTAACCAGCCCCAGCATTTT
TRBV7-2	NA	many	TRBJ1-1	CASSLAGPNTEAFF	TGTGCCAGCAGCTTAGCGGGCCCGAACACTGAAGCTTTCTTT
TRBV28	TRBD1	many	TRBJ2-6	CASSGQGASGANVLTF	TGTGCCAGCAGTGGACAGGGGGCTTCTGGGGCCAACGTCCTGACTTTC
TRBV10-3	NA	few	TRBJ1-5	CAISDGLSNQPQHF	TGTGCCATCAGTGACGGACTGAGCAATCAGCCCCAGCATTTT
TRBV7-2	TRBD1	many	TRBJ2-2	CASSLLAGGNTGELFF	TGTGCCAGCAGTCTCCTGGCAGGGGGCAATACCGGGGAGCTGTTTTTT
TRBV20-1	NA	few	TRBJ2-5	CSARDGGGGQETQYF	TGCAGTGCTAGAGATGGAGGAGGTGGCCAAGAGACCCAGTACTTC
TRBV7-3	NA	NA	TRBJ2-3	CASSLQRRGDHTDTQYF	TGTGCCAGCAGCTTACAACGTCGAGGGGACCACACAGATACGCAGTATTTT
TRBV5-6	NA	NA	TRBJ1-4	CASSLANEKLFF	TGTGCCAGCAGCTTGGCCAATGAAAAACTGTTTTTT
TRBV20-1	TRBD2	NA	TRBJ2-5	CSARDVASGQETQYF	TGCAGTGCTAGAGATGTTGCTAGCGGCCAAGAGACCCAGTACTTC
TRBV20-1	TRBD1	few	TRBJ1-1	CSASKSTGGINTEAFF	TGCAGTGCTAGTAAGTCGACAGGGGGTATTAACACTGAAGCTTTCTTT
TRBV28	TRBD1	many	TRBJ2-7	CASIPGSGGAYEQYF	TGTGCCAGCATACCCGGGTCAGGGGGCGCCTACGAGCAGTACTTC
TRBV19	TRBD2	NA	TRBJ2-3	CASSIGEGTSRDTQYF	TGTGCCAGTAGTATAGGGGAAGGGACTAGCCGAGATACGCAGTATTTT
TRBV19	NA	many	TRBJ1-1	CASSIITGTEAFF	TGTGCCAGTAGTATTATTACAGGCACTGAAGCTTTCTTT
TRBV20-1	NA	few	TRBJ2-5	CSAKTGLGGETQYF	TGCAGTGCTAAGACAGGGTTGGGAGGGGAGACCCAGTACTTC
TRBV12-3/TRBV12-4	TRBD1	NA	TRBJ2-5	CASSGFTQGAEETQYF	TGTGCCAGCAGTGGTTTCACACAGGGGGCCGAAGAGACCCAGTACTTC
TRBV12-3/TRBV12-4	NA	many	TRBJ2-5	CASSPIRGRGRETQYF	TGTGCCAGCAGCCCCATTAGGGGCCGGGGAAGGGAGACCCAGTACTTC
TRBV6-5	NA	many	TRBJ1-1	CASSRTGPNTEAFF	TGTGCCAGCAGCCGCACAGGGCCTAACACTGAAGCTTTCTTT
TRBV7-2	NA	many	TRBJ2-4	CASSHKGGTNKNIQYF	TGTGCCAGCAGCCACAAAGGGGGGACTAACAAAAACATTCAGTACTTC
TRBV6-8	TRBD1	NA	TRBJ2-3	CASSGQGAAGDDTQYF	TGTGCCAGCAGCGGACAGGGGGCTGCAGGGGATGATACGCAGTATTTT
TRBV4-2	NA	few	TRBJ1-2	CASSQDGTGFGYGYTF	TGTGCCAGCAGCCAAGATGGAACAGGGTTCGGCTATGGCTACACCTTC
TRBV5-1	NA	few	TRBJ2-1	CASSWDPNEQFF	TGCGCCAGCAGCTGGGACCCAAATGAGCAGTTCTTC
TRBV5-4	TRBD1	few	TRBJ1-2	CASSFFQGDAYGYTF	TGTGCCAGCAGCTTCTTTCAGGGGGACGCCTATGGCTACACCTTC
TRBV20-1	TRBD1	NA	TRBJ2-2	CSASIGRGLNTGELFF	TGCAGTGCTAGTATCGGCAGGGGGCTTAACACCGGGGAGCTGTTTTTT
TRBV7-6	NA	many	TRBJ1-5	CASSLDPRTSNQPQHF	TGTGCCAGCAGCTTAGATCCCAGAACGAGCAATCAGCCCCAGCATTTT
TRBV6-5	NA	many	TRBJ2-7	CASSYSTSIAYEQYF	TGTGCCAGCAGTTACTCGACCTCCATAGCCTACGAGCAGTACTTC
TRBV6-5	TRBD2	NA	TRBJ2-3	CASGTTSGTDTQYF	TGTGCCAGCGGCACGACTAGCGGCACAGATACGCAGTATTTT